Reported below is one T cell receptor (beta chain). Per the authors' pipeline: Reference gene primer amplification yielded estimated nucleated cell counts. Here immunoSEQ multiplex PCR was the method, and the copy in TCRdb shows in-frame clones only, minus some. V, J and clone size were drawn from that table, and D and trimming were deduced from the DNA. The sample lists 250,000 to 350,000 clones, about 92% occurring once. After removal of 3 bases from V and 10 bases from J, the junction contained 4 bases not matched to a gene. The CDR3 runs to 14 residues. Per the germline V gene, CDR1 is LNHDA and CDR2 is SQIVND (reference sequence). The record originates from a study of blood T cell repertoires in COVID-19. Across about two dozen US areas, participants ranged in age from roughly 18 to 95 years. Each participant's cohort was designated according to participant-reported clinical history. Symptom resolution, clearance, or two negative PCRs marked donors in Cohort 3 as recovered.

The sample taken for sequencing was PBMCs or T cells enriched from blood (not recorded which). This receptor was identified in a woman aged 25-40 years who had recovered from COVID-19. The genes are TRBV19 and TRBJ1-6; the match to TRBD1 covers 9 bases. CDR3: CASSMGTGYSPLHF. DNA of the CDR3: TGTGCCAGTAGTATGGGGACAGGGTACTCACCCCTCCACTTT.